Below are 12 T cell receptor beta chains sequenced from a single sample in a study of blood T cell repertoires in COVID-19. Profiled with immunoSEQ multiplex PCR; TCRdb holds only in-frame clones, not every one. The table lists 400,000 to 500,000 clones, around nine tenths of them singletons, with 1.5% to 2% in the top ten. Sequencing was done on a sample of PBMCs or T cells enriched from blood (not recorded which). These receptors all stem from a woman between 35 and 50 years old who had recovered from COVID-19.

The chain has TRBV5-1 and TRBJ1-4; no clear D. The CDR3 totals 15 residues. Trimming removed 1 base from V and 3 bases from J, with 10 bases in between. CDR1 and CDR2 from the germline V gene are SGHRS and YFSETQ. The CDR3 region is CASSLRRQSNEKLFF. CDR3 nucleotide sequence: TGCGCCAGCAGCTTGAGGCGGCAGTCTAATGAAAAACTGTTTTTT.

This clone was seen at least ten times. The chain combines TRBV19 with TRBJ1-1; D might be TRBD1 (5 bases). Trimming removed 3 bases at V and 4 bases at J, with 12 bases between. Germline values: CDR1 LNHDA, CDR2 SQIVND (reference sequence). There are 14 residues in the CDR3. The CDR3 nucleotides are TGTGCCAGTAGTATTTCAGGGATTTCCACTGAAGCTTTCTTT. Its translation: CASSISGISTEAFF.

This chain joins TRBV11-3 and TRBJ2-7; perhaps TRBD1 as D (5 bases). This CDR3 is built from 13 residues. V lost 3 bases and J 3 bases, leaving 9 bases between the germline ends. CDR1 SGHNT and CDR2 YENEEA come from the germline V gene. In DNA form, the CDR3 reads TGTGCCAGCAGCTTCGGACAAAGCTACGAGCAGTACTTC. The encoded protein is CASSFGQSYEQYF.

This clone was seen many times. This rearrangement joins TRBV9 to TRBJ1-5, with D possibly being TRBD1 (5 bases). Germline CDR1 and CDR2: SGDLS and YYNGEE. This CDR3 spans 14 amino acids. The V gene lost 0 bases and the J gene lost 6 bases, with 10 bases spanning the gap. The CDR3 DNA sequence: TGTGCCAGCAGCGTAGAGGGGATAGGTCAGCCCCAGCATTTT. It codes for CASSVEGIGQPQHF.

The V call is TRBV2, the J call TRBJ2-7; unclear D gene. The CDR3 contains 14 residues. CDR1 is SNHLY, CDR2 FYNNEI, per germline. The germline V and J ends were trimmed by 4 bases and 2 bases, with 12 bases remaining between them. The CDR3 reads CASSAGVLTYEQYF. In DNA form, the CDR3 reads TGTGCCAGCAGTGCGGGTGTCCTTACCTACGAGCAGTACTTC.

The chain is built from TRBV7-9 and TRBJ1-2; D not resolved. CDR1 SEHNR and CDR2 FQNEAQ come from the germline V gene (reference sequence). V lost 1 base to trimming and J lost 6 bases, with 15 bases between them. The CDR3 has 15 amino acids. The CDR3 is CASSLGAITSDGYTF. The DNA for the CDR3 is TGTGCCAGCAGCTTAGGGGCAATAACTTCTGATGGCTACACCTTC.

The genes are TRBV24-1 and TRBJ1-5; TRBD1 aligns across 9 bases. Germline lookup yields CDR1 KGHDR and CDR2 SFDVKD. This CDR3 comprises 15 residues. V lost 4 bases to trimming and J lost 2 bases; unmatched junction nucleotides: 2. This chain's CDR3 is CATSETGGGNQPQHF. CDR3 coding DNA: TGTGCCACCAGTGAGACAGGGGGAGGCAATCAGCCCCAGCATTTT.

The chain employs TRBV19 and TRBJ1-1; a possible D gene is TRBD1 (5 bases). V lost 6 bases and J lost 8, with 16 bases in between. The CDR3 totals 13 residues. Germline V gene sequence: CDR1 LNHDA, CDR2 SQIVND (reference sequence). The CDR3 nucleotides are TGTGCCAGTAGGGTTAGGGGTTCATCCGAAGCTTTCTTT. Its translation: CASRVRGSSEAFF.

V usage is TRBV10-3 and J usage is TRBJ1-2; no clear D. V gave up 3 bases and J gave up 6 bases, with 11 bases separating them. The germline gives CDR1 ENHRY, CDR2 SYGVKD. There are 13 residues in the CDR3. The CDR3 coding sequence is TGTGCCATCAGTGACCCTAGAGTAGATGGCTACACCTTC. This codes for CAISDPRVDGYTF.

The chain is built from TRBV5-1 and TRBJ2-3, with 9 bases that match TRBD1. Per germline, CDR1 SGHRS and CDR2 YFSETQ. This CDR3 comprises 14 residues. Trimming took 6 bases from V and 2 from J; bases not matched to a gene: 4. The CDR3 sequence: CASNTGGHTDTQYF. The CDR3 DNA reads TGCGCCAGCAACACAGGGGGCCACACAGATACGCAGTATTTT.

The chain combines TRBV2 with TRBJ1-2; TRBD1 agrees at 8 bases. Trimming cost V 6 bases and J 6 bases; bases outside gene matches: 3. The CDR3 extends over 12 amino acids. Germline lookup yields CDR1 SNHLY and CDR2 FYNNEI. Here the CDR3 reads CASRTGADGYTF. The CDR3, as DNA: TGTGCCAGCAGGACAGGGGCGGATGGCTACACCTTC.

V usage is TRBV5-6 and J usage is TRBJ2-3; weak D call: TRBD2 (6 bases). CDR1 SGHDT and CDR2 YYEEEE come from the germline V gene. This CDR3 comprises 17 residues. Trimming pared 4 bases from V and 0 bases from J, leaving 18 bases between. CDR3 in DNA: TGTGCCAGCAGCCCCACGTTGAGCGGGCTGAGCACAGATACGCAGTATTTT. Translated: CASSPTLSGLSTDTQYF.